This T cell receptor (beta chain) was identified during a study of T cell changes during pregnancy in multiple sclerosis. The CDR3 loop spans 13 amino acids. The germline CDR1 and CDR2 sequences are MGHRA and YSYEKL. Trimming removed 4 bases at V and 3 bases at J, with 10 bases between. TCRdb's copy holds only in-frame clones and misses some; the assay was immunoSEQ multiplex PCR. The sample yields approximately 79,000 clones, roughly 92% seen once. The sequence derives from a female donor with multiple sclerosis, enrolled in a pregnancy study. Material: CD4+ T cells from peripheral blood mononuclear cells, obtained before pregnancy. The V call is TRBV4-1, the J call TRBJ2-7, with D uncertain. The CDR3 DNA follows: TGCGCCAGCAGCCTCCACGCGGTCTACGAGCAGTACTTC. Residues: CASSLHAVYEQYF.